The 4 T cell receptor beta chains in this list originate from one sample, sequenced in a study of cytomegalovirus exposure and HLA in healthy donors (dated by TCRdb to between 2016 and 2019). Library generation was performed with the immunoSEQ multiplex PCR assay. For the multiplex PCR, a mixture combining 60 forward primers for TCR Vbeta segments and 13 reverse primers for TCR Jbeta segments was used. TCRdb provides this immuneACCESS table in a form limited to in-frame rearrangements. Some clones are lacking; in checked studies, under half of them reflect an unresolved V gene, and why the rest are absent is not known. The sample records fewer than 100,000 clones, approximately 77% of which are singletons. Around 7.2% of the sample goes to the ten largest clones. Input material: PBMCs. The receptor source for this set is a female donor in good health and CMV-seronegative.

This rearrangement joins TRBV7-8 to TRBJ2-7; 7 bases fit TRBD2. The CDR3 sequence is 14 residues long. Germline CDR1 and CDR2: SGHVS and FQNEAQ. V trimming: 8 bases; J trimming: 1 base; junction bases outside the gene matches: 8. The CDR3 DNA reads TGTGCCAGCGAAATCGCGGGAGTATCCTACGAGCAGTACTTC. As protein: CASEIAGVSYEQYF. Together with reference TRBV7-8 and TRBJ2-7, the CDR3 gives the full variable domain: GAGVSQSPRYKVAKRGQDVALRCDPISGHVSLFWYQQALGQGPEFLTYFQNEAQLDKSGLPSDRFFAERPEGSVSTLKIQRTQQEDSAVYLCASEIAGVSYEQYFGPGTRLTVT.

J is TRBJ2-3 and V is TRBV7-3, with TRBD2 matching 10 bases. Germline values: CDR1 SGHTA, CDR2 FQGTGA. With V trimmed by 5 bases and J by 4 bases, 6 bases remained unmatched. This CDR3 has 15 amino acids. CDR3 sequence: CASSPTSGRADTQYF. For the CDR3, the DNA is TGTGCCAGCAGCCCTACCAGCGGGAGGGCAGATACGCAGTATTTT.

V and J are TRBV5-4 and TRBJ1-2; 9 positions match TRBD1. Looked up from germline, CDR1 is SGHNT and CDR2 is YYREEE (reference sequence). After removal of 2 bases from V and 8 bases from J, the junction contained 4 bases not matched to a gene. The CDR3 has 13 residues. CDR3 amino acids: CASSLQGAKGYTF. In nucleotides, the CDR3 is TGTGCCAGCAGCTTACAGGGGGCGAAAGGCTACACCTTC.

The CDR3 loop is CASSIGQVIGELFF. CDR3 in DNA: TGTGCCAGCAGCATTGGACAGGTTATCGGGGAGCTGTTTTTT. The V gene is TRBV5-4, the J gene TRBJ2-2; TRBD1 aligns across 7 bases. With V trimmed by 4 bases and J by 7 bases, 7 bases remained unmatched. The germline gives CDR1 SGHNT, CDR2 YYREEE (reference sequence). The CDR3 consists of 14 residues.